One and the same sample provided the 20 T cell receptor beta chains below, sequenced in a study of T-cell memory formation after mild COVID-19. MiXCR, applied by TCRdb to the 5' RACE reads, yields one record per CDR3 protein. The repertoire holds approximately 480,000 distinct CDR3 sequences, with 18% as singletons. Source material: PBMCs or a T cell subset sorted from them (not recorded which). The receptors shown here come from an adult woman who had mild COVID-19 (a few samples of this study predate the infection). Cell type and time point are not known.

The table lists this clonotype with a few counts. This sequence joins TRBV3-1 and TRBJ2-7; 9 bases match TRBD1. The CDR3 totals 17 residues. CDR1 is LGHDT, CDR2 YNNKEL, per germline (reference sequence). The V and J ends lost 4 bases and 2 bases, in that order; junction bases with no gene match: 12. CDR3 sequence (DNA): TGTGCCAGCAGCCTTTTCACCGCCGGGACAGGGACCTACGAGCAGTACTTC. This encodes CASSLFTAGTGTYEQYF.

The J gene is TRBJ2-5, the V gene TRBV5-6; 7 bases are shared with TRBD2. The germline V gene encodes CDR1 SGHDT and CDR2 YYEEEE. V gave up 4 bases and J gave up 4 bases; unmatched junction bases: 7. The CDR3 has 14 amino acids. The CDR3 here is CASSTPTGGETQYF. The CDR3 DNA sequence: TGTGCCAGCAGCACCCCGACGGGGGGAGAGACCCAGTACTTC.

This clonotype was seen a handful of times. This rearrangement joins TRBV4-3 to TRBJ2-7; D ambiguous. Germline assignment: CDR1 LGHNA and CDR2 YSLEER. The CDR3 is 13 residues long. The germline V and J ends were trimmed by 1 base and 8 bases, with 12 bases remaining between them. This CDR3 reads CASSQAVRAKQYF. The CDR3 bases are TGCGCCAGCAGCCAAGCTGTCCGGGCGAAGCAGTACTTC.

The table lists this clonotype with many counts. This rearrangement joins TRBV24-1 to TRBJ2-3; the D gene is possibly TRBD1 (6 bases). Per the germline V gene, CDR1 is KGHDR and CDR2 is SFDVKD. The CDR3 runs 14 residues. The V end was cut by 4 bases, the J end by 4 bases, with 11 bases between. The CDR3 reads CATSDLQGSDTQYF. For the CDR3, the DNA is TGTGCCACCAGTGACTTACAGGGATCAGATACGCAGTATTTT.

This clonotype was counted a few times. The chain uses TRBV14 and TRBJ1-1, with D unresolved. Germline CDR1 and CDR2: SGHDN and FVKESK. There are 14 residues in the CDR3. V lost 1 base and J 4 bases, leaving 10 bases between the germline ends. CDR3 in amino acids: CASSQGGPGTEAFF. In DNA form, the CDR3 reads TGTGCCAGCAGCCAAGGCGGCCCGGGCACTGAAGCTTTCTTT. The whole variable domain, filled in from reference TRBV14 and TRBJ1-1, reads EAGVTQFPSHSVIEKGQTVTLRCDPISGHDNLYWYRRVMGKEIKFLLHFVKESKQDESGMPNNRFLAERTGGTYSTLKVQPAELEDSGVYFCASSQGGPGTEAFFGQGTRLTVV.

This sequence joins TRBV15 and TRBJ2-7; 7 nucleotides align to TRBD2. The CDR3 is 16 residues long. V shed 3 bases and J 7 bases; nucleotides not matched to a gene: 15. Germline V gene sequence: CDR1 LNHNV, CDR2 YYDKDF (reference sequence). The CDR3 loop reads CATSRALGGSPGEQYF. CDR3 in DNA: TGTGCCACCAGCAGGGCCCTTGGCGGGAGCCCGGGAGAGCAGTACTTC.

The chain uses TRBV3-1 and TRBJ2-5, with D uncertain. The CDR3 spans 12 residues. V gave up 5 bases and J gave up 3 bases, with 7 bases separating them. CDR1 is LGHDT, CDR2 YNNKEL, per germline (reference sequence). CDR3 coding DNA: TGTGCCAGCAGCGTCACGAAAGAGACCCAGTACTTC. As protein: CASSVTKETQYF.

This clonotype occurred a few times. The chain links TRBV5-1 to TRBJ2-2, with 9 bases aligning to TRBD2. The CDR3 sequence is 15 residues long. The V gene end was trimmed by 3 bases and the J gene end by 8 bases; junction bases not matched to a gene: 8. CDR1 and CDR2 from the germline V gene are SGHRS and YFSETQ. Written as DNA, the CDR3 is TGCGCCAGCAGCTCGGGACTAGCTGGGGAAGGGGAGCTGTTTTTT. Protein sequence: CASSSGLAGEGELFF.

The rearrangement uses TRBV7-2 and TRBJ1-2; 7 bases match TRBD1. This CDR3 comprises 14 residues. The V gene's germline CDR1 is SGHTA and CDR2 FQGNSA. V gave up 3 bases and J gave up 2 bases; unmatched junction bases: 3. CDR3 loop: CASSFGTVNYGYTF. DNA for the CDR3: TGTGCCAGCAGCTTCGGGACAGTAAACTATGGCTACACCTTC.

The chain combines TRBV20-1 with TRBJ2-7; unclear D gene. With 5 bases removed from V and 4 bases from J, the gap between germline ends came to 6 bases. Germline V gene lookup returns CDR1 DFQATT and CDR2 SNEGSKA (reference sequence). CDR3 length: 10 amino acids. The CDR3 DNA reads as TGCAGTGCTGCGAATTACGAGCAGTACTTC. It specifies CSAANYEQYF.

The chain links TRBV7-3 to TRBJ1-6, with D maybe TRBD1 (6 bases). The germline V gene encodes CDR1 SGHTA and CDR2 FQGTGA. Between the trimmed V and J ends, which lost 3 bases and 7 bases, there was a span of 13 bases. This CDR3 is 15 amino acids long. CDR3 in DNA: TGTGCCAGCAGCTTTGACCAGGGGCCGAATTCACCCCTCCACTTT. Its translation is CASSFDQGPNSPLHF. Combining the CDR3 with reference TRBV7-3 and TRBJ1-6 gives the whole variable domain GAGVSQTPSNKVTEKGKYVELRCDPISGHTALYWYRQSLGQGPEFLIYFQGTGAADDSGLPNDRFFAVRPEGSVSTLKIQRTERGDSAVYLCASSFDQGPNSPLHFGNGTRLTVT.

This clonotype was picked up many times. The chain combines TRBV6-5 with TRBJ2-7; 9 positions match TRBD1. Germline V lookup: CDR1 MNHEY, CDR2 SVGAGI. V lost 0 bases to trimming and J lost 9 bases; unmatched junction nucleotides: 9. This CDR3 comprises 15 residues. DNA for the CDR3: TGTGCCAGCAGTTACTCCGGGCCGGGACAGGGCAGGCAGTACTTC. Amino acids: CASSYSGPGQGRQYF.

This clonotype was counted only a few times. This chain joins TRBV5-5 and TRBJ2-7, with TRBD1 identical over 9 bases. This CDR3 region has 13 residues. J gave up 2 bases and V 9 bases, and 6 bases lay outside the gene matches. Germline assignment: CDR1 SGHKS and CDR2 YYEKEE (reference sequence). The DNA of the CDR3 is TGTGCCAACTCCGGGACAGGGACCTACGAGCAGTACTTC. It is translated as CANSGTGTYEQYF.

This rearrangement joins TRBV5-1 to TRBJ1-1; TRBD1 agrees at 12 bases. CDR3 length: 17 residues. Germline CDR1 reads SGHRS; CDR2 reads YFSETQ. Trimming took 3 bases from V and 4 from J; bases not matched to a gene: 10. CDR3 bases: TGCGCCAGCAGCTCCGTGGGACAGGGGGCGTGGGGCACTGAAGCTTTCTTT. Translation: CASSSVGQGAWGTEAFF.

This clonotype was detected only a few times. The chain uses TRBV10-3 and TRBJ2-7; TRBD1 might be the D (6 bases). The germline CDR1 and CDR2 sequences are ENHRY and SYGVKD. V was shortened by 10 bases and J by 7 bases, with 14 bases between the two germline ends. The CDR3 runs to 11 residues. The CDR3 region is CATSGTQEQYF. DNA of the CDR3: TGTGCCACATCCGGGACACAAGAGCAGTACTTC.

This chain joins TRBV29-1 and TRBJ1-2, with D unclear. In germline, CDR1 is SQVTM, CDR2 ANQGSEA. The CDR3 is made up of 14 amino acids. Deletions cut 3 bases from V and 4 bases from J, with 15 bases between. Here the CDR3 DNA reads TGCAGCGTTGACCATCTAGTGGAAGGCTATGGCTACACCTTC. Translating gives CSVDHLVEGYGYTF.

This clonotype appeared a few times. The chain has TRBV27 and TRBJ2-6; no firm D call. Germline CDR1 reads MNHEY; CDR2 reads SMNVEV (reference sequence). The CDR3 spans 15 residues. Trimming left V 4 bases short and J 0 bases short, with 7 bases between. The CDR3 protein is CASSSTDSGANVLTF. Written as DNA, the CDR3 is TGTGCCAGCAGTTCGACTGACTCTGGGGCCAACGTCCTGACTTTC.

The rearrangement joins TRBV28 to TRBJ2-5; TRBD1 matches 11 bases. This CDR3 has 15 residues. In germline, CDR1 is MDHEN, CDR2 SYDVKM. V gave up 2 bases and J gave up 4 bases; unmatched junction bases: 3. CDR3 in amino acids: CASSLIGTGGETQYF. DNA for the CDR3: TGTGCCAGCAGTTTAATTGGGACAGGGGGAGAGACCCAGTACTTC.

This sequence joins TRBV12-3 or TRBV12-4 and TRBJ2-1, with a tentative D call TRBD2 (6 bases). The CDR3 loop spans 14 amino acids. The V gene lost 3 bases and the J gene lost 2 bases, with 8 bases spanning the gap. In nucleotides, the CDR3 is TGTGCCAGCAGTTTCCGGAGGGCCTACAATGAGCAGTTCTTC. It encodes CASSFRRAYNEQFF.

As concerns this clonotype: The junction shows a germline mismatch at one end, possibly a read error. In nucleotides, the CDR3 is TGTGCCAGCACTTACTTAGCGGGGACATCCGCCGAGCAGTACTTC. This encodes CASTYLAGTSAEQYF. The chain combines TRBV6-2 or TRBV6-3 with TRBJ2-7, with 8 bases that match TRBD2. Per germline, CDR1 MNHEY and CDR2 SVGEGT. The CDR3 length is 15 residues.